The 24 T cell receptor beta chains presented below share a single source sample, sequenced in a study of cytomegalovirus exposure and HLA in healthy donors. It was with 60 Vbeta and 13 Jbeta primers that the PCR ran. Some clones are missing from TCRdb's copy, which holds only in-frame ones; the method was immunoSEQ multiplex PCR. Counted here are about 210,000 clones, around 78% occurring once; the ten biggest clones make up roughly 15%. Sequencing was done on a sample of PBMCs. The receptors derive from a woman aged 25 to 39 in good health and CMV-seropositive.

This clone was seen a few times. V is TRBV30 and J is TRBJ1-4; no reliable D call. The length of the CDR3 is 14 residues. CDR1 and CDR2 from the germline V gene are GTSNPN and SVGIG (reference sequence). V was clipped by 0 bases and J by 4 bases, with 9 bases between them. The CDR3 spells CAWSVRRYNEKLFF. The DNA for the CDR3 is TGTGCCTGGAGTGTGAGAAGATATAATGAAAAACTGTTTTTT. The variable domain in full, completed from reference TRBV30 and TRBJ1-4, reads SQTIHQWPATLVQPVGSPLSLECTVEGTSNPNLYWYRQAAGRGLQLLFYSVGIGQISSEVPQNLSASRPQDRQFILSSKKLLLSDSGFYLCAWSVRRYNEKLFFGSGTQLSVL.

V and J are TRBV30 and TRBJ2-5; 9 bases map to TRBD1. Germline CDR1 GTSNPN, CDR2 SVGIG (reference sequence). The CDR3 spans 15 residues. V dropped 3 bases and J dropped 5; count of bases not matched to a gene: 10. In nucleotides, the CDR3 is TGTGCCTGGAGCAGACAGACAGGGGGTCAGGAGACCCAGTACTTC. This codes for CAWSRQTGGQETQYF.

The rearrangement uses TRBV28 and TRBJ1-2; 7 bases match TRBD1. The CDR3 has 16 amino acids. J was trimmed by 7 bases and V by 5 bases; bases with no gene match: 16. Germline V gene sequence: CDR1 MDHEN, CDR2 SYDVKM. CDR3 DNA sequence: TGTGCCAGCAGTCTTCCCCTCCCACAGGGGATAGGTGGCTACACCTTC. Amino acids: CASSLPLPQGIGGYTF.

This chain links TRBV30 with TRBJ2-5; D is possibly TRBD1 (6 bases). Trimming removed 3 bases from V and 5 bases from J, with 13 bases in between. The CDR3 totals 13 residues. Germline CDR1 GTSNPN, CDR2 SVGIG (reference sequence). In DNA, the CDR3 is TGTGCCTGGAGGATACAGGGCCTGGAGACCCAGTACTTC. This encodes CAWRIQGLETQYF.

In this sample, this clone turned up a few times. The rearrangement uses TRBV7-6 and TRBJ2-7, with D perhaps TRBD1 (5 bases). V lost 8 bases and J lost 6, with 26 bases in between. The germline gives CDR1 SGHVS, CDR2 FNYEAQ. The CDR3 has 16 amino acids. The CDR3 DNA reads TGTGCCAGCTCGAGAGGTTCAGGGCCGTCCTCGGGCGAGCAGTACTTC. Protein sequence: CASSRGSGPSSGEQYF. The whole variable domain, remainder taken from reference TRBV7-6 and TRBJ2-7, is GAGVSQSPRYKVTKRGQDVALRCDPISGHVSLYWYRQALGQGPEFLTYFNYEAQQDKSGLPNDRFSAERPEGSISTLTIQRTEQRDSAMYRCASSRGSGPSSGEQYFGPGTRLTVT.

This sequence joins TRBV4-3 and TRBJ2-3; D is uncertain. Germline CDR1 and CDR2: LGHNA and YSLEER. The length of the CDR3 is 15 residues. V shed 0 bases and J shed 6 bases, with 13 bases lying between them. CDR3 bases: TGCGCCAGCAGCCAAGACCCCCGATCGGAGGATACGCAGTATTTT. Protein sequence: CASSQDPRSEDTQYF.

Comments on this clone: The identical CDR3 is also encoded by other nucleotide sequences in the sample. This chain connects TRBV6-5 to TRBJ2-7; TRBD1 matches 9 bases. The CDR3 extends over 14 amino acids. Germline-derived CDR1 and CDR2 are MNHEY and SVGAGI. V gave up 6 bases and J gave up 1 base; unmatched junction bases: 4. Here the CDR3 reads CASSRDRGSYEQYF. Here the CDR3 DNA reads TGTGCCAGCAGCCGTGACAGGGGGTCCTACGAGCAGTACTTC.

This chain uses TRBV14 with TRBJ2-1, with D perhaps matching TRBD1 (5 bases). Germline V gene data show CDR1 as SGHDN and CDR2 as FVKESK. V lost 1 base and J lost 4, with 14 bases in between. The CDR3 loop spans 16 amino acids. CDR3 sequence: CASSQVGQGHYNEQFF. The CDR3 nucleotides read TGTGCCAGCAGCCAAGTGGGCCAGGGTCATTACAATGAGCAGTTCTTC. Combining the CDR3 with reference TRBV14 and TRBJ2-1 gives the whole variable domain EAGVTQFPSHSVIEKGQTVTLRCDPISGHDNLYWYRRVMGKEIKFLLHFVKESKQDESGMPNNRFLAERTGGTYSTLKVQPAELEDSGVYFCASSQVGQGHYNEQFFGPGTRLTVL.

V usage is TRBV28 and J usage is TRBJ2-7, with 8 bases fitting TRBD2. This CDR3 is 16 amino acids long. Trimming took 4 bases from V and 5 from J; bases not matched to a gene: 13. Germline V gene data show CDR1 as MDHEN and CDR2 as SYDVKM. CDR3 in amino acids: CASSSAGTRSPDEQYF. CDR3 DNA sequence: TGTGCCAGCAGTTCGGCCGGGACTAGGTCCCCTGACGAGCAGTACTTC.

The V call is TRBV29-1, the J call TRBJ2-1; 9 bases match TRBD2. Germline trimming cut 1 base from V and 9 bases from J; bases unmatched to any gene: 16. The CDR3 has 17 residues. Germline CDR1 is SQVTM and CDR2 is ANQGSEA. The CDR3 nucleotides read TGCAGCGTTGAAGTGAGACCGGGACTAGCCTCCCCGAGTGAGCAGTTCTTC. Protein product: CSVEVRPGLASPSEQFF.

This sequence joins TRBV6-5 and TRBJ1-1; D possibly corresponds to TRBD1 (6 bases). The CDR3 has 14 residues. Trimming cost V 0 bases and J 5 bases, with 10 bases left between them. Germline values: CDR1 MNHEY, CDR2 SVGAGI. The CDR3 loop reads CASSYSQGGTEAFF. The CDR3 bases are TGTGCCAGCAGTTACTCACAGGGTGGGACTGAAGCTTTCTTT.

The chain couples TRBV7-9 to TRBJ2-1; D is perhaps TRBD1 (6 bases). From germline, CDR1 is SEHNR and CDR2 FQNEAQ (reference sequence). V dropped 7 bases and J dropped 5 bases, with 15 bases sitting between them. CDR3 length: 14 residues. CDR3 loop: CASTMGANNNEQFF. For the CDR3, the DNA is TGTGCCAGCACCATGGGGGCGAATAACAATGAGCAGTTCTTC.

This clone appeared once. This chain links TRBV19 with TRBJ2-2; 7 positions agree with TRBD2. J was trimmed by 4 bases and V by 4 bases; bases with no gene match: 0. CDR1 is LNHDA, CDR2 SQIVND, per germline (reference sequence). The CDR3 spans 13 residues. Here the CDR3 DNA reads TGTGCCAGTAGTAGCGGGGGCACCGGGGAGCTGTTTTTT. This codes for CASSSGGTGELFF.

The chain uses TRBV10-3 and TRBJ2-3; 7 bases align to TRBD2. V was clipped by 5 bases and J by 5 bases; unmatched bases: 10. The CDR3 loop spans 15 amino acids. Germline V CDR1 and CDR2: ENHRY, SYGVKD. The CDR3: CAISPRVAGGDTQYF. In DNA, the CDR3 is TGTGCCATCAGTCCCAGGGTAGCGGGTGGAGATACGCAGTATTTT.

The chain uses TRBV7-2 and TRBJ1-2; D call uncertain. Germline values: CDR1 SGHTA, CDR2 FQGNSA. Trimming took off 2 bases at V and 10 bases at J, with 14 bases between the two ends. CDR3 length: 13 residues. The CDR3 here is CASSLQASNSYTF. DNA for the CDR3: TGTGCCAGCAGCTTACAAGCCTCAAACTCCTACACCTTC.

The J gene is TRBJ2-7, the V gene TRBV6-1, with 9 bases identical to TRBD1. The CDR3 extends over 14 amino acids. CDR1 MNHNS and CDR2 SASEGT come from the germline V gene. J lost 3 bases, V lost 6 bases, and 6 bases had no gene match. CDR3 residues: CASSHGTGRYEQYF. The CDR3 DNA reads TGTGCCAGCAGCCACGGGACAGGGCGCTACGAGCAGTACTTC.

The rearrangement uses TRBV4-3 and TRBJ1-1; no definite D call. The CDR3 consists of 15 residues. The germline V and J ends were trimmed by 0 bases and 0 bases, with 8 bases remaining between them. CDR1 and CDR2 from the germline V gene are LGHNA and YSLEER. The CDR3 DNA sequence: TGCGCCAGCAGCCAAGATCCCAACATGAACACTGAAGCTTTCTTT. Translating it yields CASSQDPNMNTEAFF.

As concerns this clone: The conserved closing phenylalanine or tryptophan is absent in this CDR3, likely reflecting a read error. The rearrangement joins TRBV2 to TRBJ1-1, with TRBD1 matching 9 bases. Germline V gene sequence: CDR1 SNHLY, CDR2 FYNNEI. The V segment lost 6 bases and the J segment 10 bases; nucleotides outside the gene matches: 9. The CDR3 loop spans 13 amino acids. DNA of the CDR3: TGTGCCAGCAGCGCCGACAGGGGGATGGGAGCTTTCCTT. Translated, it gives CASSADRGMGAFL.

The chain links TRBV5-6 to TRBJ2-7; 7 positions match TRBD1. This CDR3 contains 14 residues. Germline loops: CDR1 SGHDT, CDR2 YYEEEE. The V gene end was trimmed by 0 bases and the J gene end by 6 bases; junction bases not matched to a gene: 6. Here the CDR3 reads CASSLVEGAPEQYF. CDR3 DNA: TGTGCCAGCAGCTTGGTAGAGGGGGCTCCCGAGCAGTACTTC.

This sequence joins TRBV14 and TRBJ2-3, with 8 bases aligning to TRBD2. Germline V CDR1 and CDR2: SGHDN, FVKESK. The CDR3 is made up of 14 amino acids. With V trimmed by 6 bases and J by 6 bases, 8 bases remained unmatched. CDR3 in DNA: TGTGCCAGCAGGCAGAGCGGGAGAGGGGATACGCAGTATTTT. Protein: CASRQSGRGDTQYF.

This clone came up a few times. The rearrangement links TRBV19 to TRBJ1-1; maybe TRBD1 (6 bases). Between the trimmed V and J ends, which lost 6 bases and 1 base, there was a span of 9 bases. The CDR3 loop spans 13 amino acids. CDR1 and CDR2 (germline): LNHDA, SQIVND (reference sequence). CDR3 sequence reads: CASSQGGNTEAFF. The CDR3 nucleotides read TGTGCCAGTAGCCAAGGGGGGAACACTGAAGCTTTCTTT.

The chain links TRBV4-3 to TRBJ2-7; 9 nucleotides agree with TRBD1. This CDR3 comprises 15 residues. Trimming took 2 bases from V and 5 from J; bases not matched to a gene: 7. Germline V gene data show CDR1 as LGHNA and CDR2 as YSLEER. In DNA, the CDR3 is TGCGCCAGCAGCCAAAAACAGGGGGCGTGGGACGAGCAGTACTTC. Its translation is CASSQKQGAWDEQYF.

The chain employs TRBV28 and TRBJ2-7, with TRBD1 identical over 10 bases. Germline assignment: CDR1 MDHEN and CDR2 SYDVKM. Unmatched junction bases numbered 3, after V lost 5 bases and J lost 2 bases. The CDR3 spans 14 residues. CDR3 amino acids: CASSPGTGAYEQYF. Here the CDR3 DNA reads TGTGCCAGCAGTCCAGGGACAGGGGCCTACGAGCAGTACTTC.

The chain uses TRBV28 and TRBJ2-3, with 12 bases identical to TRBD2. V lost 5 bases and J lost 3; bases outside the gene matches: 6. The germline CDR1 and CDR2 sequences are MDHEN and SYDVKM. The CDR3 is 16 residues long. The CDR3 loop reads CASSTTSGRRTDTQYF. The CDR3 DNA reads TGTGCCAGCAGTACTACTAGCGGGAGGCGAACAGATACGCAGTATTTT.